This T cell receptor (beta chain) came from a study of T-cell memory formation after mild COVID-19. TCRdb itself ran the 5' RACE reads through MiXCR, one entry per CDR3 protein. In the table there are about 140,000 distinct CDR3 sequences, around 15% of which are singletons. This CDR3 has 15 residues. Trimming cost V 0 bases and J 2 bases; bases outside gene matches: 1. Per the germline V gene, CDR1 is PRHDT and CDR2 is FYEKMQ (reference sequence). Sequencing input: PBMCs or a T cell subset sorted from them (not recorded which). V and J are TRBV13 and TRBJ2-7; 10 bases agree with TRBD2. The receptor comes from an adult woman who had mild COVID-19 (a few samples of this study predate the infection). Cell type and time point are not known. This CDR3 reads CASSLGLAGPYEQYF. CDR3 bases: TGTGCCAGCAGCTTAGGACTAGCGGGGCCCTACGAGCAGTACTTC.